This T cell receptor beta chain was obtained from a study of blood T cell repertoires in COVID-19. Study summary: COVID-19 samples, acute and convalescent, were from the United States, Italy and Spain. PBMCs, B-cell-depleted T cells, or T cells provided the cDNA or gDNA that made up the material.

Trimming cost V 3 bases and J 2 bases, with 10 bases left between them. The CDR3 contains 14 residues. Germline CDR1 SGHAT, CDR2 FQNNGV. The authors' processing: By means of reference gene primer amplification, nucleated cell counts were estimated. The data were produced by immunoSEQ multiplex PCR, yet TCRdb's version contains in-frame clones alone and is incomplete. The DNA was the basis for D and trimming; V, J and clone size are from that table. This sample carries 65,000 to 75,000 clones, 80% to 85% of them seen once, and the ten largest clones take approximately 4.1%. The chain couples TRBV11-2 to TRBJ1-1; D is ambiguous. Sequencing used peripheral blood. This TCR derives from a woman aged 55-70 years with acute or convalescent COVID-19. The CDR3 bases are TGTGCCAGCAGCTTGATCGGGTTAAACACTGAAGCTTTCTTT. It specifies CASSLIGLNTEAFF.